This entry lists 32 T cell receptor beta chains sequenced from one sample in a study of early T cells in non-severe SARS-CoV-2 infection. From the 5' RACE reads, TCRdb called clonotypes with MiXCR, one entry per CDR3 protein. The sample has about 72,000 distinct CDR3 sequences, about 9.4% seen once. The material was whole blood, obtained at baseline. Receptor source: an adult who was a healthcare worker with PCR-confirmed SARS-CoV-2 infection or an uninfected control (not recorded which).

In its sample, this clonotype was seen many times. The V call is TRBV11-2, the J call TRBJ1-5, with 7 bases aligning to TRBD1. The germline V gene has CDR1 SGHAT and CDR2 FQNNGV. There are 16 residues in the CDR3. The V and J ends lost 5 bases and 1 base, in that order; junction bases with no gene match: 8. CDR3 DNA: TGTGCCAGCAGCGCTACACAGGGGTTGAGCAATCAGCCCCAGCATTTT. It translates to CASSATQGLSNQPQHF.

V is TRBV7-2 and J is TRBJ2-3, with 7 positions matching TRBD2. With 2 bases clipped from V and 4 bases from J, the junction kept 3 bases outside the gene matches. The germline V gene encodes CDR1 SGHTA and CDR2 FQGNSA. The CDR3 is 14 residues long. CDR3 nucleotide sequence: TGTGCCAGCAGCTTATTGACTAGCTCAGATACGCAGTATTTT. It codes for CASSLLTSSDTQYF.

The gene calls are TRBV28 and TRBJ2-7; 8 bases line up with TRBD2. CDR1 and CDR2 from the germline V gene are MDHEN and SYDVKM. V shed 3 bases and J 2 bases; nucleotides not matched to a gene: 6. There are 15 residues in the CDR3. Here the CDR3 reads CASSFGGGTPYEQYF. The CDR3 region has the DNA TGTGCCAGCAGTTTCGGCGGGGGGACTCCCTACGAGCAGTACTTC.

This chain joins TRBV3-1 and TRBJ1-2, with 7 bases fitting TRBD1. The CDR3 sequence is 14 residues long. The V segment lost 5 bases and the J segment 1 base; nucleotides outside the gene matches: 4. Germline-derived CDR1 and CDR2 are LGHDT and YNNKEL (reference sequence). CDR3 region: CASSGTEVNYGYTF. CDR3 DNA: TGTGCCAGCAGCGGGACAGAGGTTAACTATGGCTACACCTTC.

The CDR3 region is CASSLWGTGETQYF. The CDR3 DNA reads as TGCGCCAGCAGCCTCTGGGGGACAGGGGAGACCCAGTACTTC. J is TRBJ2-5 and V is TRBV5-1; TRBD1 agrees at 9 bases. The V gene end was trimmed by 4 bases and the J gene end by 5 bases; junction bases not matched to a gene: 6. The germline V gene has CDR1 SGHRS and CDR2 YFSETQ. The CDR3 loop spans 14 amino acids.

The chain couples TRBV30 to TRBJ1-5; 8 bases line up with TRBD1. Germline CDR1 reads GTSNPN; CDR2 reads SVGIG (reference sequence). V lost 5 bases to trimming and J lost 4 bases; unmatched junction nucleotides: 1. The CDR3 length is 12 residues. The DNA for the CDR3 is TGTGCCTGGCAGGGGGCGAATCAGCCCCAGCATTTT. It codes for CAWQGANQPQHF.

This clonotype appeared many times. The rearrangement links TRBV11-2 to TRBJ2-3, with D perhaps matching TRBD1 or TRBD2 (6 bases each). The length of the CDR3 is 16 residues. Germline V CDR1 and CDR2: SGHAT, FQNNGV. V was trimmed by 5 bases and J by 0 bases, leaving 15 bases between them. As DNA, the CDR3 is TGTGCCAGCAGCCCAAAGGGGGGCACTAGCACAGATACGCAGTATTTT. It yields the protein CASSPKGGTSTDTQYF.

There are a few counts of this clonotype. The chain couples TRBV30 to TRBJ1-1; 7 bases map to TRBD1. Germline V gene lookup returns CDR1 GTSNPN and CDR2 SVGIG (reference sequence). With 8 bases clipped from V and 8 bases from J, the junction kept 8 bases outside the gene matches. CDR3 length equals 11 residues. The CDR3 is CALARTGEAFF. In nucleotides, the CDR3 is TGTGCCCTAGCGAGGACAGGAGAAGCTTTCTTT.

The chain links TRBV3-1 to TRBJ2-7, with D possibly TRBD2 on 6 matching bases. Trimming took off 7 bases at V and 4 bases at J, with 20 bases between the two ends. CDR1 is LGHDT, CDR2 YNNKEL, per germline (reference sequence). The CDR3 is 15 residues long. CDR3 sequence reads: CASTPTGAGGYEQYF. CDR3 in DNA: TGTGCCAGCACCCCCACCGGCGCTGGGGGGTACGAGCAGTACTTC.

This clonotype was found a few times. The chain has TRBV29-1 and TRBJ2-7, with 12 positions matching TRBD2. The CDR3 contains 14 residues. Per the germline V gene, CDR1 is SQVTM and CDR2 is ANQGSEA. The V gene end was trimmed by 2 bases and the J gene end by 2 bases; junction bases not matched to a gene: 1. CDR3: CSVETSGGTYEQYF. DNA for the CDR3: TGCAGCGTTGAAACTAGCGGGGGGACCTACGAGCAGTACTTC.

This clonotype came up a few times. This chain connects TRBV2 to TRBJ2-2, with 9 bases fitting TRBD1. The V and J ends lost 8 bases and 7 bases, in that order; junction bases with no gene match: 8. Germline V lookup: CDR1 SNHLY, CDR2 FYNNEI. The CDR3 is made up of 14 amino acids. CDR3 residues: CASFRDRVYGELFF. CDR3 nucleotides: TGTGCCAGCTTCCGGGACAGGGTGTACGGGGAGCTGTTTTTT.

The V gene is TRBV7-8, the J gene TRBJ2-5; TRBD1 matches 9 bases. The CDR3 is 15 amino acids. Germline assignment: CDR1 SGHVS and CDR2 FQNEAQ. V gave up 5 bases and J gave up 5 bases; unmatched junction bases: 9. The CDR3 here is CASSARTGVYETQYF. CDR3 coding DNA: TGTGCCAGCAGCGCCAGGACAGGGGTTTACGAGACCCAGTACTTC.

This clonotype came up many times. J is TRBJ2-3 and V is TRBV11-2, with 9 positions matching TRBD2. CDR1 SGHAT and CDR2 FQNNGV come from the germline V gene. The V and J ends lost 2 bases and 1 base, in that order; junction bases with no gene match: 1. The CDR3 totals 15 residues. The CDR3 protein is CASSLQRGGTDTQYF. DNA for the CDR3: TGTGCCAGCAGCTTACAGCGGGGGGGCACAGATACGCAGTATTTT.

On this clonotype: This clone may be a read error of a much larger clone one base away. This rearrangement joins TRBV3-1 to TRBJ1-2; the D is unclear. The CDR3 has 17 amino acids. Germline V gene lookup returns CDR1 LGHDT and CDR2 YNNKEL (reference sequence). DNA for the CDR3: TGTGCCAGCAACCAAGGGAGCCAGCCCGCCCGAAACTATGGCTACACCTTC. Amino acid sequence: CASNQGSQPARNYGYTF.

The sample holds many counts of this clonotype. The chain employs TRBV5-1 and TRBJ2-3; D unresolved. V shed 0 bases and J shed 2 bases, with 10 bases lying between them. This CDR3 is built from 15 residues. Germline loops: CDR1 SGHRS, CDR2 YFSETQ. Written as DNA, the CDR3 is TGCGCCAGCAGCTTGGAAGGAAAAGCCACAGATACGCAGTATTTT. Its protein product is CASSLEGKATDTQYF.

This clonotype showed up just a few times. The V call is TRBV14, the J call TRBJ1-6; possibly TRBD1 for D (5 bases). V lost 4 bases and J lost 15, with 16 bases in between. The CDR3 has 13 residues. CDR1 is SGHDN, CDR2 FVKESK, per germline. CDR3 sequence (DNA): TGTGCCAGCAGCCGGGGATCATGGGACCGCCTCCACTTT. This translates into CASSRGSWDRLHF.

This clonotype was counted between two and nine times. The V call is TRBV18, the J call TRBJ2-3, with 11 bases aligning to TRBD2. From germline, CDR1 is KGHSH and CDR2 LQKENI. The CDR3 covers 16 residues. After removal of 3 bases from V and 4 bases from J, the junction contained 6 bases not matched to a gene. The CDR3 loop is CASSPVTSGGSDTQYF. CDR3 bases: TGTGCCAGCTCACCCGTAACTAGCGGGGGCTCAGATACGCAGTATTTT.

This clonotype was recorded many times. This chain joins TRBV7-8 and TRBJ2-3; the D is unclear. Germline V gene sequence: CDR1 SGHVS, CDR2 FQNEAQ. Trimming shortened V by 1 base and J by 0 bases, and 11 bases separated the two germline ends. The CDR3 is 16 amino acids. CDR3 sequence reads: CASSLVAGLSTDTQYF. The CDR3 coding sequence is TGTGCCAGCAGCTTAGTGGCAGGCCTTAGCACAGATACGCAGTATTTT.

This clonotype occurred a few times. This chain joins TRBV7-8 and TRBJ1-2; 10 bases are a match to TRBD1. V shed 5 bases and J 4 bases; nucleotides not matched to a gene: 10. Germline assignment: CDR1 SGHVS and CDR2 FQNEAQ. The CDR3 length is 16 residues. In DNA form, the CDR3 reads TGTGCCAGCAGCCCGGGACGACAGGGGGCAAGCTATGGCTACACCTTC. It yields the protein CASSPGRQGASYGYTF. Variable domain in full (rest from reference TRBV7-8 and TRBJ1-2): GAGVSQSPRYKVAKRGQDVALRCDPISGHVSLFWYQQALGQGPEFLTYFQNEAQLDKSGLPSDRFFAERPEGSVSTLKIQRTQQEDSAVYLCASSPGRQGASYGYTFGSGTRLTVV.

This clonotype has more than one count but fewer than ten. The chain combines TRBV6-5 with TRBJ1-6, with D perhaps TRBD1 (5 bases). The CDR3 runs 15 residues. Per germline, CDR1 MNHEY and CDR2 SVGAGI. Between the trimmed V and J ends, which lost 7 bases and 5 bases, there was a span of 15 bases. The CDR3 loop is CASTPWDGDNSPLHF. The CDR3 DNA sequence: TGTGCCAGCACCCCGTGGGACGGGGATAATTCACCCCTCCACTTT.

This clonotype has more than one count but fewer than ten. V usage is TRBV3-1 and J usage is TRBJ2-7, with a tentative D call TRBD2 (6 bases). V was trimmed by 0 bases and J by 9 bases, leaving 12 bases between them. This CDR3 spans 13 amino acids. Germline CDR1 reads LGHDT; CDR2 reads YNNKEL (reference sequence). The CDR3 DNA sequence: TGTGCCAGCAGCCAAGATCGGGGGTCTCGGCAGTACTTC. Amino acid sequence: CASSQDRGSRQYF.

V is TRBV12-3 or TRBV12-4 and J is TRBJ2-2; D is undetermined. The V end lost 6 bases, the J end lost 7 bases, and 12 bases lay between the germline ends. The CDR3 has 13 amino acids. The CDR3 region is CASSRAPIGELFF. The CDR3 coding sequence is TGTGCCAGCAGCCGAGCCCCCATCGGGGAGCTGTTTTTT.

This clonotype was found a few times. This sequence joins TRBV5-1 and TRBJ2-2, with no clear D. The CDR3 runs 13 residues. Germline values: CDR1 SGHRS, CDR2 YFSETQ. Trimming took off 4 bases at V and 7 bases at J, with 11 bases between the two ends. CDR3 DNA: TGCGCCAGCAGCCAGGACGGTTACGGGGAGCTGTTTTTT. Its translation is CASSQDGYGELFF.

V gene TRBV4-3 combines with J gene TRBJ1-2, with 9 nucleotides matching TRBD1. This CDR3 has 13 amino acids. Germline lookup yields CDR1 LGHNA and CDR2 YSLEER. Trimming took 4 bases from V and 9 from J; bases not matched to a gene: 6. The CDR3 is CASSPGQGERYTF. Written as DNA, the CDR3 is TGCGCCAGCAGCCCGGGACAGGGTGAACGCTACACCTTC.

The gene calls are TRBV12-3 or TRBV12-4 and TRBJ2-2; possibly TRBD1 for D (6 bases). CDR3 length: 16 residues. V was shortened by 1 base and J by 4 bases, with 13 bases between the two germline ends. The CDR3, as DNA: TGTGCCAGCAGTTTAGGGCAGGGGCGAAGCACCGGGGAGCTGTTTTTT. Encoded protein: CASSLGQGRSTGELFF.

The CDR3 sequence: CSAPHRGGQDTQYF. Written as DNA, the CDR3 is TGCAGTGCCCCTCACCGGGGGGGCCAAGATACGCAGTATTTT. The chain uses TRBV20-1 and TRBJ2-3, with 8 bases fitting TRBD2. This CDR3 region has 14 residues. Trimming took 6 bases from V and 5 from J; bases not matched to a gene: 10. Germline V gives CDR1 DFQATT, CDR2 SNEGSKA (reference sequence).

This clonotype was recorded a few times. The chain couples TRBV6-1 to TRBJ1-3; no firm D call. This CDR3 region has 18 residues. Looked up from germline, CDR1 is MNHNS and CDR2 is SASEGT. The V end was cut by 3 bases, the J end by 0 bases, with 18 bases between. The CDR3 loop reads CASSDSYLGSYSGNTIYF. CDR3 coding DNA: TGTGCCAGCAGTGATTCGTATTTGGGGAGTTACTCTGGAAACACCATATATTTT.

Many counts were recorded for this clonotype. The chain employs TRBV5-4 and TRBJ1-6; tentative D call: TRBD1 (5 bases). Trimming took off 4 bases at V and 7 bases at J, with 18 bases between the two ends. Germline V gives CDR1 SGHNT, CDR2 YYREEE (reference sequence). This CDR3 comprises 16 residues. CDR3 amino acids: CASSPAAAQVNSPLHF. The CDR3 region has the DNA TGTGCCAGCAGCCCGGCCGCGGCACAGGTGAATTCACCCCTCCACTTT.

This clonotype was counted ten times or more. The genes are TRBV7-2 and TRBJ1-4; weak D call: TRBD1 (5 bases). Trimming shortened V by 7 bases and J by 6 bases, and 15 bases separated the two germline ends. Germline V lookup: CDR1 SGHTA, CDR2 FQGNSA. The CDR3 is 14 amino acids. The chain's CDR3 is CASTIGQEDEKLFF. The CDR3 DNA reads TGTGCCAGCACCATCGGACAAGAGGATGAAAAACTGTTTTTT.

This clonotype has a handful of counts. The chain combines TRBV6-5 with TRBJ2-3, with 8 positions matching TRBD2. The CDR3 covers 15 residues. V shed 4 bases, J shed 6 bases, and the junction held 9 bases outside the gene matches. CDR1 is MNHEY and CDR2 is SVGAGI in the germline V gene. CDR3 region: CASSSAGGLRDTQYF. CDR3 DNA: TGTGCCAGCAGTTCCGCGGGGGGCCTTAGGGATACGCAGTATTTT.

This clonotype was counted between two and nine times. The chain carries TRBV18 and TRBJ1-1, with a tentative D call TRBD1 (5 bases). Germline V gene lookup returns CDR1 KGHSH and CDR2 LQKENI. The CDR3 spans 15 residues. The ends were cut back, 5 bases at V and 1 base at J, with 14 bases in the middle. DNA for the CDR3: TGTGCCAGCTCAACCGAAGGAGGGGAGAACACTGAAGCTTTCTTT. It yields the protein CASSTEGGENTEAFF.

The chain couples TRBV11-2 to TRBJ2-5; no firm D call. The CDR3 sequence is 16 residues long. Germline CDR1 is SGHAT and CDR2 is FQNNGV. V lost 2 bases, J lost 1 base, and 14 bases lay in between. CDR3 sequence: CASSLITSAAQETQYF. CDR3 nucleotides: TGTGCCAGCAGCTTAATTACGAGCGCAGCCCAAGAGACCCAGTACTTC. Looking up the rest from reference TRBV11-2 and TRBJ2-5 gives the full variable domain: EAGVAQSPRYKIIEKRQSVAFWCNPISGHATLYWYQQILGQGPKLLIQFQNNGVVDDSQLPKDRFSAERLKGVDSTLKIQPAKLEDSAVYLCASSLITSAAQETQYFGPGTRLLVL.